Described below is a single T cell receptor (beta chain) sequence and its context. The antigen is undetermined. A junction end diverges from the germline sequence, so it may reflect a read error. The germline CDR1 and CDR2 sequences are MNHEY and SVGEGT. The CDR3 contains 15 residues. Study conclusions and caveats: The TCR gene usage of tumor memory CD4+ T cells clustered together with blood and lymph node memory CD4+ cells and with lymph node naive CD4+ cells.

Full-length variable regions came from constant-region reverse primers plus semi-nested Nested Universal Primer A PCR. Each CDR3 protein is one row after TCRdb ran MiXCR on the 5' RACE reads. Altogether tens of thousands of distinct CDR3 sequences are present, 24% being singletons, with the ten largest covering 3.2%. This sequence was found in a female donor with breast cancer. The chain joins TRBV6-2 or TRBV6-3 to TRBJ2-3; D call uncertain. Sequences were obtained from tumor-infiltrating naive CD4+ T cells sorted from the breast tumor. The sample's subset: naive CD4+ T cells, CD4+CD45RA+CD25-. DNA of the CDR3: TGTGCCAGCAGATACTCGAAGAATCCTACAGATACGCAGTATTTT. This sequence encodes CASRYSKNPTDTQYF.